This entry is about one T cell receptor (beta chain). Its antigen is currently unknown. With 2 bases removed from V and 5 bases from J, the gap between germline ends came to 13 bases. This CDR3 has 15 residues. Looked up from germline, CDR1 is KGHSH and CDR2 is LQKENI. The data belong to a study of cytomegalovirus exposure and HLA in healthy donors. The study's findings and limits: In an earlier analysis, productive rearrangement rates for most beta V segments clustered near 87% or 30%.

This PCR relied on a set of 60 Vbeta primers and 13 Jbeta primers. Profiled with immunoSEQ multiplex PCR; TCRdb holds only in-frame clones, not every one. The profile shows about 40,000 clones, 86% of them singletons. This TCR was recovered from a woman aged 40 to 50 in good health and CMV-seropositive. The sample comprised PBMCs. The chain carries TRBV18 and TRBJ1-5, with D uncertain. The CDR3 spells CASSPEGTNYQPQHF. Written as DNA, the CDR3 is TGTGCCAGCTCACCAGAGGGCACGAACTATCAGCCCCAGCATTTT.